This T cell receptor (beta chain) was recovered during a study of CD8 T cells in ankylosing spondylitis (TCRdb year 2017). The study in broad terms: The study profiled T cell receptor beta repertoires in healthy donors and ankylosing spondylitis patients to find disease-linked TCR variants. Peripheral blood samples were taken, and synovial fluid was additionally collected from ankylosing spondylitis patients. In total, the full study cohort was made up of 108 healthy donors and 25 ankylosing spondylitis patients. Here is what the overall study found, with its caveats: Some motif variants were previously reported in synovial fluid and blood of reactive arthritis patients, suggesting common disease-initiation mechanisms. Blood from ankylosing spondylitis patients appeared to be characterized by a TCR beta motif composed of 7 to 9 highly homologous amino acid variants. According to the report, matched synovial fluid samples from ankylosing spondylitis patients were significantly enriched for the disease-linked clones. In peripheral blood, the disease-linked clones were found at relatively low frequencies and had a CD8+ phenotype.

The germline V gene yields SGDLS for CDR1 and YYNGEE for CDR2. From the cysteine through the phenylalanine, the CDR3 covers 17 amino acids. Only CDR3 DNA remains: 51 bases, in frame from the first base. The listed sequencing device is Illumina HiSeq 2500. TCR beta libraries were prepared by quantitative 5'-RACE with molecular barcodes. In the paper's pipeline: A new computational method based on a probabilistic model of VDJ rearrangement was used to identify disease-linked TCR variants. Using fastp at Q25 and MiXCR, TCRdb reprocessed the public reads and kept productive beta chains. Entries are consolidated by CDR3 protein sequence, retaining the most common genes and DNA. The V and J calls and clone size are TCRdb's, not the authors'. The sample has under 200,000 distinct CDR3 sequences on record, 10% to 15% of them singletons. The ten largest clones represent 9.5% to 12% of the sample. As to this clonotype: No antigen is known for it. At one end, the junction sequence differs from germline, possibly due to a read error.

The source is a female donor with ankylosing spondylitis or in good health (not recorded which). The V and J genes are TRBV9 and TRBJ2-1; 12 bases in the middle match TRBD2. Sequencing used blood, either unsorted or a sorted T cell fraction (not recorded which). Here is the DNA: TGTGCCAGCAGCGCAGGACTAGCGGGAATGAGGCGGAATGAGCACTTCTTC. Its protein is CASSAGLAGMRRNEHFF.